This T cell receptor (beta chain) was recorded in a study of vaccination effects on CD4 cells after COVID-19. Whole-study context: Researchers reported culturing over 1.5 million PBMC in each well, adding about 9.5 IU/ml IL-2 and around 9.1 ug/ml peptides.

Scientists isolated CD4+ T cells after an approximately 10-day culture period ended. Generated by immunoSEQ multiplex PCR, the TCRdb table keeps only in-frame clones and is missing some. The table lists tens of thousands of clones, roughly two thirds of them singletons. This CDR3 is 16 amino acids long. Per the germline V gene, CDR1 is SGHKS and CDR2 is YYEKEE (reference sequence). V lost 0 bases to trimming and J lost 1 base, with 14 bases between them. About this clone itself: As yet, its antigen is unknown.

Sequencing was performed on CD4+ T cells from PBMCs cultured without peptide, taken before COVID-19 vaccination. This sequence joins TRBV5-5 and TRBJ2-7; weak D call: TRBD2 (5 bases). The TCR was taken from a human donor who received a COVID-19 vaccine. The CDR3 loop is CASSLVRGFSSYEQYF. In DNA form, the CDR3 reads TGTGCCAGCAGCTTGGTCCGGGGTTTTAGTTCCTACGAGCAGTACTTC.